This T cell receptor (beta chain) is from a study of CD8 T cells in ankylosing spondylitis. Study conclusions and caveats: Disease-linked clones reportedly showed significant enrichment in matched ankylosing spondylitis synovial fluid. Made up of eight or nine highly homologous variants, a TCR beta motif appeared characteristic of ankylosing spondylitis blood. Past research had described some motif variants in reactive arthritis synovial fluid and blood.

TCRdb re-called the 5' RACE reads through MiXCR, storing one row per CDR3 protein. Here the sample spans under 550,000 distinct CDR3 sequences, approximately 26% being singletons. With respect to this clonotype: What it recognizes is unknown.

The length of the CDR3 is 15 residues. Germline lookup yields CDR1 LGHNA and CDR2 YNFKEQ. With V trimmed by 4 bases and J by 4 bases, 6 bases remained unmatched. The sequencing sample was made of blood, either unsorted or a sorted T cell fraction (not recorded which). The clonotype originates from a male donor with ankylosing spondylitis. This rearrangement joins TRBV4-2 to TRBJ2-1; TRBD2 agrees at 8 bases. This CDR3 is CASSRVAGLYNEQFF. The CDR3 DNA is TGTGCCAGCAGCCGAGTAGCGGGGCTTTACAATGAGCAGTTCTTC.